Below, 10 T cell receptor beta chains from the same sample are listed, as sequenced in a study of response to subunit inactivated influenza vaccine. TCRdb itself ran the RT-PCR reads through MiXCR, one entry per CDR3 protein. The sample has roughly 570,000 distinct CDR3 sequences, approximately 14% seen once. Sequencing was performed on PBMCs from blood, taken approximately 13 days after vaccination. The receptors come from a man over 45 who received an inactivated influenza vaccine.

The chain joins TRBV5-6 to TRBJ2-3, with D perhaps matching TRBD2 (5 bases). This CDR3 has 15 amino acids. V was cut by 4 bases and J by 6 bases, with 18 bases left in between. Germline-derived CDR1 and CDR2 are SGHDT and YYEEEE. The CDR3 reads CASSDGLESVDTQYF. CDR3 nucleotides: TGTGCCAGCAGCGACGGACTCGAAAGTGTGGATACGCAGTATTTT.

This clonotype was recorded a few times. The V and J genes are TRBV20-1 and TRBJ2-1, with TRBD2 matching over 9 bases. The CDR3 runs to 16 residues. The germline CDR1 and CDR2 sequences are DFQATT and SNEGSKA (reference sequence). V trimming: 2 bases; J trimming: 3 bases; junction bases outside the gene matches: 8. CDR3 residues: CSARPLLAGVYNEQFF. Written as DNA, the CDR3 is TGCAGTGCTAGACCGCTCTTAGCGGGAGTCTACAATGAGCAGTTCTTC.

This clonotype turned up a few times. CDR3 region: CASSLAATINTEAFF. The CDR3 coding sequence is TGTGCCAGCAGCTTAGCGGCGACAATCAACACTGAAGCTTTCTTT. The rearrangement links TRBV7-8 to TRBJ1-1; D gene uncertain. The CDR3 length is 15 residues. The ends were cut back, 0 bases at V and 2 bases at J, with 10 bases in the middle. Germline CDR1 SGHVS, CDR2 FQNEAQ.

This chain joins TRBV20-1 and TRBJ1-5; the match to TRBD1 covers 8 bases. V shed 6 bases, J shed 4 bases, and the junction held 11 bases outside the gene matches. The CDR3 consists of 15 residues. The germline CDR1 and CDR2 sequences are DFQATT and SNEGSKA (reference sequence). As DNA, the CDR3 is TGCAGTGCCAGGCCAGGGGGCTTTGGAAATCAGCCCCAGCATTTT. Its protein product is CSARPGGFGNQPQHF.

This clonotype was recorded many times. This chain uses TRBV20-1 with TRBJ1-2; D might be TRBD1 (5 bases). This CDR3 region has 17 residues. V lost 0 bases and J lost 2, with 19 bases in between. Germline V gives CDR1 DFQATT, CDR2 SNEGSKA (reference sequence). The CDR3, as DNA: TGCAGTGCTAGAGACATGGTACGGCAGGGACCCAACTATGGCTACACCTTC. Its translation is CSARDMVRQGPNYGYTF.

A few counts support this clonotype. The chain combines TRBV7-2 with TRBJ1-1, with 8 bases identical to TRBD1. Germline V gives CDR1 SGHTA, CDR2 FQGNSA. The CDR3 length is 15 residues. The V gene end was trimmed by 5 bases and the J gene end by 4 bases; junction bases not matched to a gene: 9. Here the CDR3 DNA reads TGTGCCAGCAGCGACCGGACAGGGACAACCACTGAAGCTTTCTTT. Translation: CASSDRTGTTTEAFF.

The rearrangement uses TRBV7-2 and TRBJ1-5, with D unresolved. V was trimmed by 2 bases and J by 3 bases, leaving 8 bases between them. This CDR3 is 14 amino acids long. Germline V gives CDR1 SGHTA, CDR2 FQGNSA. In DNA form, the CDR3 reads TGTGCCAGCAGCTTAAACCGCAACAATCAGCCCCAGCATTTT. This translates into CASSLNRNNQPQHF.

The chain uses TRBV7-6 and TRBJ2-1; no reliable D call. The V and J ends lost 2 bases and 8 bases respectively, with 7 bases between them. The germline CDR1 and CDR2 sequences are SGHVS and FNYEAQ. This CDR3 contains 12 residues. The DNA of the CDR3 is TGTGCCAGCAGCTTATGGGGATATGAGCAGTTCTTC. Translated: CASSLWGYEQFF.

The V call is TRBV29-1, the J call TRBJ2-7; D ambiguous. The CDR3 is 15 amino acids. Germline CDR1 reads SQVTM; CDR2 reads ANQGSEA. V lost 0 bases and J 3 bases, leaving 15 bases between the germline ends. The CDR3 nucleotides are TGCAGCGTTGAAGAAGTTAACGGCAGAATCTACGAGCAGTACTTC. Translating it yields CSVEEVNGRIYEQYF.

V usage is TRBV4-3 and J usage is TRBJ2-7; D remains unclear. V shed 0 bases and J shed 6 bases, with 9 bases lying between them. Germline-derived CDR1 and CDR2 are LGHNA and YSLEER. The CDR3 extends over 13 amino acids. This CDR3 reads CASSQDKGSEQYF. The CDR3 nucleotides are TGCGCCAGCAGCCAAGATAAAGGTTCCGAGCAGTACTTC.